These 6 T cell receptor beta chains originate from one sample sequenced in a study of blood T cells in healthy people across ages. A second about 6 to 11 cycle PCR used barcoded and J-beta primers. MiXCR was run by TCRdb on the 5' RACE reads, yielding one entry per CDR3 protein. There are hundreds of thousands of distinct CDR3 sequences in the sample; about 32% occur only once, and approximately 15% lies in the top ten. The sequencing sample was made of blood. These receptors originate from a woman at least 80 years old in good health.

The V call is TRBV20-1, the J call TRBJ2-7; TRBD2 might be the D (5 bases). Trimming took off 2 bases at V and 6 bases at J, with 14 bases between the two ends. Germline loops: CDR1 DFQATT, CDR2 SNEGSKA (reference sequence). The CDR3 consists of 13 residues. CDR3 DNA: TGCAGTGCTAGAACCGGCGGGCGGAGCGAGCAGTACTTC. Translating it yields CSARTGGRSEQYF.

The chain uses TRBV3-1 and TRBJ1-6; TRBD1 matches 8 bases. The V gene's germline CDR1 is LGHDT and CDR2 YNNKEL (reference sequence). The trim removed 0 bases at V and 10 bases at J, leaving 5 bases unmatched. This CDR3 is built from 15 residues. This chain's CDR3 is CASSQDAGGRSPLHF. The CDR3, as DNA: TGTGCCAGCAGCCAAGATGCAGGGGGCAGGTCACCCCTCCACTTT.

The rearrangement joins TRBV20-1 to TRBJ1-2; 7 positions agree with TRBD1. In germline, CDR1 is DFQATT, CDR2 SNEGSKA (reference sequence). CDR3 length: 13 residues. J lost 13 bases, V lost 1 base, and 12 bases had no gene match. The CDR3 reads CSARGWTGYGSTF. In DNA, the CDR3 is TGCAGTGCTAGAGGTTGGACAGGCTATGGCAGCACCTTC.

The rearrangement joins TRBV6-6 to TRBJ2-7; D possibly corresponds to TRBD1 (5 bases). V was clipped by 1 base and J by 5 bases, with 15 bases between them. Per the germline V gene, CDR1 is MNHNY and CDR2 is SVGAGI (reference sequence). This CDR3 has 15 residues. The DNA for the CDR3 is TGTGCCAGCAGTTACTATGGGCAGGGTGGGGACGAGCAGTACTTC. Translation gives CASSYYGQGGDEQYF.

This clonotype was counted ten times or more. The CDR3 DNA is TGTGCCAGCAGCTTAGTGGGGGGCCCCTCCTACAATGAGCAGTTCTTC. Protein: CASSLVGGPSYNEQFF. The chain couples TRBV7-2 to TRBJ2-1; the D call may be TRBD1 or TRBD2 (6 bases each). Germline assignment: CDR1 SGHTA and CDR2 FQGNSA. The CDR3 loop spans 16 amino acids. V was shortened by 1 base and J by 0 bases, with 10 bases between the two germline ends.

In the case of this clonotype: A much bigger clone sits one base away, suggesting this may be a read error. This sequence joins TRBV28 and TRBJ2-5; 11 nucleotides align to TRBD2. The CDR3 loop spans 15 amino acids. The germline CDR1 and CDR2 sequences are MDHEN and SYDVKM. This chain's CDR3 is CASRPLAGGQEIQYF. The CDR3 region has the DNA TGTGCCAGCAGGCCCCTAGCGGGGGGCCAAGAGATCCAGTACTTC.